The 23 T cell receptor beta chains below come from one sample, sequenced in a study of blood T cell repertoires in COVID-19. Data came from immunoSEQ multiplex PCR; TCRdb stores just in-frame clones and leaves some out. The sample has 400,000 to 550,000 clones; around 89% are singletons. Sequencing used peripheral blood. Receptors originate from a woman under 40 with acute or convalescent COVID-19.

The chain recombines TRBV20-1 with TRBJ2-5; 12 nucleotides match TRBD2. CDR1 is DFQATT, CDR2 SNEGSKA, per germline (reference sequence). This CDR3 is 16 amino acids long. After removal of 3 bases from V and 1 base from J, the junction contained 6 bases not matched to a gene. The CDR3 DNA sequence: TGCAGTGCTAGTGGTCTAGCGGGGGGGCCCCAAGAGACCCAGTACTTC. Residues: CSASGLAGGPQETQYF.

The CDR3 loop is CASSSLWTGGRSPLHF. The CDR3 nucleotides read TGCGCCAGCAGCTCCTTATGGACAGGGGGCCGTTCACCCCTCCACTTT. The V and J genes are TRBV4-1 and TRBJ1-6; 11 bases line up with TRBD1. In germline, CDR1 is MGHRA, CDR2 YSYEKL. The junction had 9 bases not matched to a gene; V was cut back by 5 bases and J by 9 bases. The CDR3 sequence is 16 residues long.

This chain connects TRBV30 to TRBJ1-2; unclear D gene. Trimming took off 4 bases at V and 8 bases at J, with 14 bases between the two ends. The CDR3 runs to 12 residues. Germline V gene sequence: CDR1 GTSNPN, CDR2 SVGIG (reference sequence). The CDR3 is CAWTLEGYGYTF. CDR3 nucleotides: TGTGCCTGGACCCTCGAGGGATACGGCTACACCTTC.

The J gene is TRBJ1-5, the V gene TRBV24-1; possibly TRBD1 for D (6 bases). V lost 3 bases, J lost 2 bases, and 19 bases lay in between. The CDR3 loop spans 18 amino acids. Germline CDR1 reads KGHDR; CDR2 reads SFDVKD. CDR3 DNA sequence: TGTGCCACCAGTGATAATGGGGGCCCCCCTGTGGGCAATCAGCCCCAGCATTTT. Protein product: CATSDNGGPPVGNQPQHF.

This chain links TRBV11-2 with TRBJ2-7; D is uncertain. CDR1 and CDR2 (germline): SGHAT, FQNNGV. The CDR3 has 13 residues. V was pared by 6 bases and J by 5 bases, with 14 bases between. The CDR3 spells CASRQNILHEQYF. In DNA form, the CDR3 reads TGTGCCAGCAGACAAAATATCCTCCACGAGCAGTACTTC. Based on the CDR3 plus reference TRBV11-2 and TRBJ2-7, the full variable domain is EAGVAQSPRYKIIEKRQSVAFWCNPISGHATLYWYQQILGQGPKLLIQFQNNGVVDDSQLPKDRFSAERLKGVDSTLKIQPAKLEDSAVYLCASRQNILHEQYFGPGTRLTVT.

The chain joins TRBV30 to TRBJ2-7, with a possible D match to TRBD1 (6 bases). This CDR3 has 14 residues. Trimming took 2 bases from V and 2 from J, leaving 13 bases between them. The germline CDR1 and CDR2 sequences are GTSNPN and SVGIG (reference sequence). The CDR3 reads CAWSSTGETYEQYF. In DNA form, the CDR3 reads TGTGCCTGGAGTTCGACAGGTGAAACCTACGAGCAGTACTTC.

In this sample, this clone turned up a few times. CDR3 region: CAIENRGPHYEQYF. The DNA of the CDR3 is TGTGCCATCGAGAACAGGGGTCCCCACTACGAGCAGTACTTC. This chain uses TRBV10-3 with TRBJ2-7; 7 bases line up with TRBD1. The CDR3 is 14 amino acids. The V gene's germline CDR1 is ENHRY and CDR2 SYGVKD. Trimming at V came to 8 bases and at J to 3 bases, leaving 10 bases not matched to a gene.

This clone is a singleton in its sample. The chain joins TRBV30 to TRBJ2-1, with 7 bases aligning to TRBD1. This CDR3 spans 13 amino acids. CDR1 and CDR2 (germline): GTSNPN, SVGIG (reference sequence). J was trimmed by 4 bases and V by 5 bases; bases with no gene match: 5. CDR3 in amino acids: CAWGTELYNEQFF. As DNA, the CDR3 is TGTGCCTGGGGGACAGAACTTTACAATGAGCAGTTCTTC.

The V gene is TRBV12-3 or TRBV12-4, the J gene TRBJ1-2; unclear D gene. V lost 4 bases and J 4 bases, leaving 10 bases between the germline ends. CDR3 length: 13 residues. The CDR3 is CASSSYRSYGYTF. In DNA form, the CDR3 reads TGTGCCAGCAGTTCATACCGCAGCTATGGCTACACCTTC.

V usage is TRBV19 and J usage is TRBJ2-7; the D is unclear. Germline V lookup: CDR1 LNHDA, CDR2 SQIVND (reference sequence). Trimming took off 5 bases at V and 4 bases at J, with 18 bases between the two ends. The CDR3 runs 15 residues. CDR3 DNA: TGTGCCAGTAGTCGCGACACATCCCCTGATTACGAGCAGTACTTC. Protein: CASSRDTSPDYEQYF.

For the CDR3, the DNA is TGTGCGTCCTATCATCAGGGCCGTGGCAATCAGCCCCAGCATTTT. Protein product: CASYHQGRGNQPQHF. The J gene is TRBJ1-5, the V gene TRBV5-5; D is perhaps TRBD1 (5 bases). The germline V gene encodes CDR1 SGHKS and CDR2 YYEKEE (reference sequence). The CDR3 totals 15 residues.

The J gene is TRBJ1-2, the V gene TRBV27; tentatively, D is TRBD1 (5 bases). In germline, CDR1 is MNHEY, CDR2 SMNVEV (reference sequence). V was shortened by 0 bases and J by 4 bases, with 9 bases between the two germline ends. The CDR3 runs 14 residues. CDR3 coding DNA: TGTGCCAGCAGTTTATCGCTCGGGGGCTATGGCTACACCTTC. It codes for CASSLSLGGYGYTF.

On this clone itself: Other DNA sequences in the sample encode the same CDR3. The V and J genes are TRBV28 and TRBJ2-1, with 7 bases lining up with TRBD2. This CDR3 has 15 residues. Germline CDR1 and CDR2: MDHEN and SYDVKM. After removal of 4 bases from V and 0 bases from J, the junction contained 3 bases not matched to a gene. For the CDR3, the DNA is TGTGCCAGCAGTTCGCTAGCGGTCTCCTACAATGAGCAGTTCTTC. Protein: CASSSLAVSYNEQFF.

Only one count was recorded for this clone. The gene calls are TRBV28 and TRBJ1-1; 10 bases line up with TRBD1. Germline V lookup: CDR1 MDHEN, CDR2 SYDVKM. This CDR3 region has 14 residues. Trimming took 6 bases from V and 4 from J; bases not matched to a gene: 5. This chain's CDR3 is CASRRQGARTEAFF. The CDR3 region has the DNA TGTGCCAGCAGAAGACAGGGGGCGCGCACTGAAGCTTTCTTT.

The rearrangement joins TRBV24-1 to TRBJ1-2; 7 nucleotides line up with TRBD1. This CDR3 is 14 amino acids long. Germline-derived CDR1 and CDR2 are KGHDR and SFDVKD. With 5 bases clipped from V and 3 bases from J, the junction kept 5 bases outside the gene matches. The CDR3 DNA is TGTGCCACCAGTGCCCAAGACAGGGACTATGGCTACACCTTC. It codes for CATSAQDRDYGYTF.

The chain has TRBV3-1 (or the pseudogene TRBV3-2) and TRBJ2-3, with 7 bases fitting TRBD2. This CDR3 region has 14 residues. V was pared by 7 bases and J by 2 bases, with 6 bases of the junction left unmatched. Germline assignment: CDR1 LGHDT and CDR2 YNNKEL (reference sequence). CDR3 protein: CASTKRGYTDTQYF. CDR3 sequence (DNA): TGTGCCAGCACCAAGCGGGGATACACAGATACGCAGTATTTT.

This chain joins TRBV11-3 and TRBJ2-5; TRBD2 aligns across 9 bases. Germline CDR1 and CDR2: SGHNT and YENEEA. The CDR3 runs to 14 residues. V shed 5 bases, J shed 5 bases, and the junction held 6 bases outside the gene matches. The CDR3 reads CASSQGTSSETQYF. The CDR3 DNA reads TGTGCCAGCAGCCAGGGGACTAGCAGCGAGACCCAGTACTTC.

This chain uses TRBV7-9 with TRBJ2-5; D gene ambiguous. The CDR3 has 14 amino acids. The V gene's germline CDR1 is SEHNR and CDR2 FQNEAQ (reference sequence). Trimming stripped 2 bases from V and 5 bases from J, with 12 bases between. Here the CDR3 reads CASSLWAPLETQYF. For the CDR3, the DNA is TGTGCCAGCAGCTTATGGGCCCCACTTGAGACCCAGTACTTC.

Comment on this clone: This same CDR3 is encoded by further DNA sequences in the sample. This chain links TRBV5-4 with TRBJ1-3; 8 bases are shared with TRBD1. Losses at the gene ends were 0 bases for V and 4 bases for J; bases not matched to a gene: 3. This CDR3 is built from 15 residues. Germline lookup yields CDR1 SGHNT and CDR2 YYREEE (reference sequence). CDR3 DNA sequence: TGTGCCAGCAGCTTGGCAGGGGGCGGAGGAAACACCATATATTTT. Translating gives CASSLAGGGGNTIYF.

V gene TRBV6-4 combines with J gene TRBJ2-3; 10 positions match TRBD2. Germline-derived CDR1 and CDR2 are MRHNA and SNTAGT. CDR3 length equals 15 residues. The trim removed 6 bases at V and 4 bases at J, leaving 7 bases unmatched. As DNA, the CDR3 is TGTGCCAGCAGACAGAGCGGGGGGGCTGCAGATACGCAGTATTTT. Its translation is CASRQSGGAADTQYF.

The chain recombines TRBV19 with TRBJ2-2; 7 nucleotides line up with TRBD2. CDR3 length: 14 amino acids. Trimming cost V 6 bases and J 3 bases; bases outside gene matches: 4. Germline CDR1 LNHDA, CDR2 SQIVND (reference sequence). The CDR3 coding sequence is TGTGCCAGTAGCGGGGGGTTTGACACCGGGGAGCTGTTTTTT. Protein: CASSGGFDTGELFF. Looking up the rest from reference TRBV19 and TRBJ2-2 gives the full variable domain: DGGITQSPKYLFRKEGQNVTLSCEQNLNHDAMYWYRQDPGQGLRLIYYSQIVNDFQKGDIAEGYSVSREKKESFPLTVTSAQKNPTAFYLCASSGGFDTGELFFGEGSRLTVL.

This chain joins TRBV6-6 and TRBJ2-1; 10 bases map to TRBD2. The CDR3 runs to 14 residues. Germline V gives CDR1 MNHNY, CDR2 SVGAGI (reference sequence). The J segment lost 3 bases and the V segment lost 6 bases, leaving 2 bases of the junction unmatched. CDR3 DNA sequence: TGTGCCAGCAGAACTAGCGGGATCTACAATGAGCAGTTCTTC. It translates to CASRTSGIYNEQFF.

A few counts support this clone. The chain has TRBV3-1 (or the pseudogene TRBV3-2) and TRBJ1-3, with D maybe TRBD1 (5 bases). Trimming shortened V by 4 bases and J by 2 bases, and 21 bases separated the two germline ends. The germline CDR1 and CDR2 sequences are LGHDT and YNNKEL (reference sequence). The CDR3 is made up of 18 amino acids. DNA for the CDR3: TGTGCCAGCAGCCGTGACCAATTGGGGGGACGGACTGGAAACACCATATATTTT. Its protein product is CASSRDQLGGRTGNTIYF.